The present TCR beta chain was sequenced within a study of CD4+ T cells in melanoma. Turning to this clone: Its antigen is not known.

V lost 1 base and J lost 5, with 9 bases in between. The CDR3 loop spans 14 amino acids. CDR1 is MNHEY, CDR2 SMNVEV, per germline (reference sequence). Only in-frame clones appear in the TCRdb table, and some are missing; sequencing was by immunoSEQ multiplex PCR. The table has 120,000 to 150,000 clones, nearly 95% seen once. Study-wide results and caveats: CD8+ T cell, macrophage and B cell function reportedly correlated with neoantigen-specific CD4+ T cells. In melanoma, neoantigen-specific CD4+ T cells reportedly differed in differentiation state.

The receptor was isolated from a human donor with melanoma. V is TRBV27 and J is TRBJ1-5; TRBD1 might be the D (5 bases). The CDR3 spells CASSLWGADQPQHF. As DNA, the CDR3 is TGTGCCAGCAGTTTATGGGGCGCTGATCAGCCCCAGCATTTT.